What follows are 27 T cell receptor beta chains derived from one specimen sequenced in a study of CD8+ T cells in alopecia areata listed by TCRdb under 2018. Receptor libraries were prepared by the immunoSEQ multiplex PCR assay. RNA was extracted from all samples and reverse transcribed into cDNA as template for TCR sequencing. In its TCRdb copy, this immuneACCESS table keeps in-frame sequences only and misses some clones. Where compared with another copy, unresolved V genes explain less than half of these, and the others have no known cause. The sample table lists over 70,000 clones, about 71% of them with a count of one. Of the sample, 20% to 25% falls within the top ten clones. Sample time point, as interpreted from the label and publication: less than 25 weeks on oral tofacitinib. The treatment or condition label for this specimen denotes: oral pan-JAK inhibitor, 5-10 mg twice daily. The sequencing used CD8+ T cells sorted from blood, collected at week 24, from a patient treated with tofacitinib. The source of these receptors is a human donor with alopecia areata.

The chain has TRBV5-6 and TRBJ2-7; the match to TRBD2 covers 7 bases. Germline V gives CDR1 SGHDT, CDR2 YYEEEE. The V segment lost 2 bases and the J segment 4 bases; nucleotides outside the gene matches: 15. This CDR3 is 17 amino acids long. In DNA, the CDR3 is TGTGCCAGCAGCTTTTATAGTTACGGACTAGACGGTTACGAGCAGTACTTC. Amino acid sequence: CASSFYSYGLDGYEQYF.

The J gene is TRBJ2-2, the V gene TRBV5-4; 9 bases match TRBD1. Germline values: CDR1 SGHNT, CDR2 YYREEE (reference sequence). The CDR3 has 14 amino acids. V trimming: 4 bases; J trimming: 8 bases; junction bases outside the gene matches: 6. In nucleotides, the CDR3 is TGTGCCAGCAGCGTCACAGGGGGCAGGGGGGAGCTGTTTTTT. It encodes CASSVTGGRGELFF.

V gene TRBV28 combines with J gene TRBJ2-5, with D possibly being TRBD2 (5 bases). The germline gives CDR1 MDHEN, CDR2 SYDVKM. The V end was cut by 7 bases, the J end by 5 bases, with 14 bases between. This CDR3 is built from 13 residues. The CDR3 here is CASNTLGGETQYF. The CDR3 coding sequence is TGTGCCAGCAACACCCTGGGCGGGGAGACCCAGTACTTC.

This chain uses TRBV4-1 with TRBJ1-1; TRBD1 aligns across 8 bases. Germline V lookup: CDR1 MGHRA, CDR2 YSYEKL. The CDR3 extends over 17 amino acids. Trimming at V came to 4 bases and at J to 0 bases, leaving 10 bases not matched to a gene. The CDR3 DNA reads TGCGCCAGCAGCCCTCCTAACTCGGGACAGGTGAACACTGAAGCTTTCTTT. Residues: CASSPPNSGQVNTEAFF.

The rearrangement joins TRBV6-5 to TRBJ2-7, with D perhaps TRBD1 (8 bases). The germline V and J ends were trimmed by 8 bases and 1 base, with 15 bases remaining between them. Looked up from germline, CDR1 is MNHEY and CDR2 is SVGAGI. The CDR3 is 14 amino acids. The CDR3 DNA reads TGTGCCAGCGGCTCACAGGGGGGGTCCTACGAGCAGTACTTC. It is translated as CASGSQGGSYEQYF.

The V and J genes are TRBV6-5 and TRBJ1-5; perhaps TRBD1 as D (5 bases). V lost 5 bases and J 0 bases, leaving 11 bases between the germline ends. This CDR3 comprises 15 residues. CDR1 is MNHEY and CDR2 is SVGAGI in the germline V gene. The CDR3: CASSGGRYSNQPQHF. The CDR3 DNA sequence: TGTGCCAGCAGTGGGGGACGGTATAGCAATCAGCCCCAGCATTTT.

The V gene is TRBV19, the J gene TRBJ2-5; tentative D call: TRBD2 (5 bases). V lost 5 bases and J 2 bases, leaving 9 bases between the germline ends. The CDR3 extends over 13 amino acids. From germline, CDR1 is LNHDA and CDR2 SQIVND (reference sequence). The DNA for the CDR3 is TGTGCCAGTAGTGGGAGAGGGCAAGAGACCCAGTACTTC. Translated: CASSGRGQETQYF.

J is TRBJ1-5 and V is TRBV13; 9 bases line up with TRBD1. The V and J ends lost 0 bases and 2 bases, in that order; junction bases with no gene match: 5. The length of the CDR3 is 17 residues. Germline values: CDR1 PRHDT, CDR2 FYEKMQ (reference sequence). CDR3 region: CASSLGRDRVGNQPQHF. CDR3 DNA: TGTGCCAGCAGCTTAGGCCGGGACAGGGTGGGCAATCAGCCCCAGCATTTT.

V gene TRBV5-1 combines with J gene TRBJ2-2, with 11 positions matching TRBD2. This CDR3 is 18 amino acids long. CDR1 is SGHRS, CDR2 YFSETQ, per germline. J was trimmed by 3 bases and V by 3 bases; bases with no gene match: 10. The chain's CDR3 is CASSSKILAGDDTGELFF. The CDR3 DNA follows: TGCGCCAGCAGCTCGAAAATACTAGCGGGAGATGACACCGGGGAGCTGTTTTTT.

This clone has more than one count but fewer than ten. The chain carries TRBV19 and TRBJ2-3; D ambiguous. This CDR3 has 12 residues. The germline V gene encodes CDR1 LNHDA and CDR2 SQIVND (reference sequence). The V end was cut by 3 bases, the J end by 3 bases, with 4 bases between. CDR3 sequence: CASSMGTDTQYF. Here the CDR3 DNA reads TGTGCCAGTAGTATGGGAACAGATACGCAGTATTTT.

The CDR3, as DNA: TGTGCCAGCAGCACTGGTTCGGCCCTCCACTTT. Translated: CASSTGSALHF. The chain links TRBV7-9 to TRBJ1-6; D unclear. V lost 5 bases to trimming and J lost 14 bases, with 10 bases between them. The CDR3 is 11 amino acids. Per the germline V gene, CDR1 is SEHNR and CDR2 is FQNEAQ (reference sequence).

Sample share makes this clone medium-sized (0.01 to 0.1%). The same CDR3 arises from other DNA sequences in this sample as well. The J gene is TRBJ1-5, the V gene TRBV27; TRBD1 aligns across 7 bases. The CDR3 is made up of 16 amino acids. Germline V CDR1 and CDR2: MNHEY, SMNVEV (reference sequence). V shed 5 bases, J shed 0 bases, and the junction held 7 bases outside the gene matches. The CDR3 DNA reads as TGTGCCAGCAGTATATGGACAGGTCATAGCAATCAGCCCCAGCATTTT. It translates to CASSIWTGHSNQPQHF.

The gene calls are TRBV30 and TRBJ2-1; the D gene is possibly TRBD2 (5 bases). The CDR3 runs 15 residues. Deletions cut 2 bases from V and 1 base from J, with 12 bases between. Per the germline V gene, CDR1 is GTSNPN and CDR2 is SVGIG (reference sequence). CDR3: CAWSSVGASYNEQFF. The CDR3 DNA follows: TGTGCCTGGAGTTCGGTGGGAGCGTCCTACAATGAGCAGTTCTTC.

The V call is TRBV4-1, the J call TRBJ2-2, with TRBD2 identical over 9 bases. The CDR3 consists of 16 residues. Germline CDR1 reads MGHRA; CDR2 reads YSYEKL. V dropped 1 base and J dropped 6; count of bases not matched to a gene: 6. As DNA, the CDR3 is TGCGCCAGCAGCCAAGTGACTAGCGGAGGGGCCGGGGAGCTGTTTTTT. Protein: CASSQVTSGGAGELFF.

The chain links TRBV27 to TRBJ2-3; D unclear. Germline V gives CDR1 MNHEY, CDR2 SMNVEV (reference sequence). V lost 8 bases and J 2 bases, leaving 17 bases between the germline ends. This CDR3 comprises 15 residues. CDR3 coding DNA: TGTGCCAGCGGAGAAATTCGAGGAGCCACAGATACGCAGTATTTT. It translates to CASGEIRGATDTQYF.

In its sample, this clone was seen a few times. The chain has TRBV4-1 and TRBJ1-1; TRBD1 might be the D (6 bases). Trimming stripped 0 bases from V and 3 bases from J, with 11 bases between. The CDR3 consists of 15 residues. Germline CDR1 reads MGHRA; CDR2 reads YSYEKL. The CDR3 loop reads CASSQDRGWDTEAFF. In DNA, the CDR3 is TGCGCCAGCAGCCAAGACAGGGGTTGGGACACTGAAGCTTTCTTT.

The chain uses TRBV5-1 and TRBJ2-7, with 9 bases that match TRBD1. The CDR3 is made up of 14 amino acids. The junction had 9 bases not matched to a gene; V was cut back by 4 bases and J by 7 bases. From germline, CDR1 is SGHRS and CDR2 YFSETQ. CDR3 coding DNA: TGCGCCAGCAGCCCGATACAGGGGGCGGGTGAGCAGTACTTC. Amino acid sequence: CASSPIQGAGEQYF.

The chain uses TRBV11-1 and TRBJ1-1; 9 bases are shared with TRBD1. The CDR3 runs to 13 residues. The J segment lost 11 bases and the V segment lost 4 bases, leaving 8 bases of the junction unmatched. Germline V lookup: CDR1 SGHAT, CDR2 FQDESV (reference sequence). The chain's CDR3 is CASSYWTGVEAFF. The CDR3 DNA is TGTGCCAGCAGCTATTGGACAGGGGTGGAGGCTTTCTTT.

This clone was seen a few times. This sequence joins TRBV29-1 and TRBJ2-2, with TRBD1 identical over 7 bases. Germline V gives CDR1 SQVTM, CDR2 ANQGSEA. The J segment lost 5 bases and the V segment lost 6 bases, leaving 6 bases of the junction unmatched. This CDR3 comprises 13 residues. CDR3 DNA sequence: TGCAGCGTAGTTACAGGGGAAACCGGGGAGCTGTTTTTT. This codes for CSVVTGETGELFF.

The genes are TRBV15 and TRBJ1-4, with D uncertain. Germline V gene lookup returns CDR1 LNHNV and CDR2 YYDKDF (reference sequence). Trimming shortened V by 5 bases and J by 8 bases, and 18 bases separated the two germline ends. The CDR3 totals 15 residues. The CDR3: CATSYDGDPDEKLFF. The CDR3 DNA reads as TGTGCCACCAGCTACGACGGGGATCCAGACGAAAAACTGTTTTTT. The full variable domain, its missing parts supplied by reference TRBV15 and TRBJ1-4, is DAMVIQNPRYQVTQFGKPVTLSCSQTLNHNVMYWYQQKSSQAPKLLFHYYDKDFNNEADTPDNFQSRRPNTSFCFLDIRSPGLGDTAMYLCATSYDGDPDEKLFFGSGTQLSVL.

This rearrangement joins TRBV5-4 to TRBJ2-1; 14 nucleotides match TRBD2. J gave up 14 bases and V 2 bases, and 9 bases lay outside the gene matches. This CDR3 spans 15 amino acids. CDR1 is SGHNT and CDR2 is YYREEE in the germline V gene (reference sequence). The CDR3 reads CASSFPGLAGVGEFF. In DNA form, the CDR3 reads TGTGCCAGCAGCTTTCCGGGACTAGCGGGAGTGGGGGAGTTCTTC.

Written as DNA, the CDR3 is TGCGCCAGCAGCCAAGCCCCCAGCACCGGGGAGCTGTTTTTT. As protein: CASSQAPSTGELFF. The V gene is TRBV4-1, the J gene TRBJ2-2; D uncertain. The V and J ends lost 1 base and 4 bases respectively, with 7 bases between them. The CDR3 spans 14 residues. The germline gives CDR1 MGHRA, CDR2 YSYEKL.

V gene TRBV4-1 combines with J gene TRBJ2-7, with D possibly being TRBD1 (5 bases). The CDR3 spans 14 residues. Trimming stripped 0 bases from V and 2 bases from J, with 8 bases between. CDR1 is MGHRA, CDR2 YSYEKL, per germline. CDR3 sequence: CASSQDVRAYEQYF. CDR3 nucleotide sequence: TGCGCCAGCAGCCAAGATGTCAGGGCCTACGAGCAGTACTTC.

Only a few counts were recorded for this clone. CDR3 nucleotides: TGCAGCGTTGAAAAGGACTACGAGCAGTACTTC. It translates to CSVEKDYEQYF. The rearrangement links TRBV29-1 to TRBJ2-7; D is uncertain. The CDR3 totals 11 residues. The germline V and J ends were trimmed by 2 bases and 3 bases, with 5 bases remaining between them. Germline lookup yields CDR1 SQVTM and CDR2 ANQGSEA.

J is TRBJ2-7 and V is TRBV29-1, with 7 bases identical to TRBD2. Trimming cost V 2 bases and J 4 bases; bases outside gene matches: 11. Per germline, CDR1 SQVTM and CDR2 ANQGSEA. CDR3 length equals 15 residues. CDR3 nucleotide sequence: TGCAGCGTTGAAATGGCTGGGAGGGGAGATTACGAGCAGTACTTC. Protein sequence: CSVEMAGRGDYEQYF.

This chain uses TRBV4-3 with TRBJ2-3, with 8 bases identical to TRBD2. The CDR3 extends over 18 amino acids. The germline V gene has CDR1 LGHNA and CDR2 YSLEER. J lost 3 bases, V lost 0 bases, and 11 bases had no gene match. CDR3 protein: CASSQDSAASGRTDTQYF. The CDR3 coding sequence is TGCGCCAGCAGCCAAGACTCGGCGGCCAGCGGGAGAACAGATACGCAGTATTTT.

This chain connects TRBV5-4 to TRBJ2-7; D not certain. The V end was cut by 4 bases, the J end by 7 bases, with 12 bases between. This CDR3 comprises 12 residues. Germline-derived CDR1 and CDR2 are SGHNT and YYREEE (reference sequence). CDR3 sequence reads: CASSGVLREQYF. In nucleotides, the CDR3 is TGTGCCAGCAGCGGGGTGCTAAGGGAGCAGTACTTC.